This T cell receptor (beta chain) was identified during a study of blood T cell repertoires in COVID-19 (TCRdb year 2020). Regarding the study in general: Samples covering the acute and convalescent phases of COVID-19 were provided by collaborators in the United States, Italy and Spain. The prospective study material was composed of cDNA or gDNA derived from T cells, B-cell-depleted T cells, or PBMCs. Subjects who had been exposed to COVID-19, were actively infected with it, or had recovered from it provided the deeply sampled blood TCRbeta repertoires that made up the dataset. The repertoires were made available in a free public database intended to serve as a resource for research on the immune response to SARS-CoV-2. The samples were drawn from two sources: the first 160 participants of the ongoing ImmuneRACE study, and 950 to 1,500 subjects contributed by 6 global collaborators. A de-identified subject ID, COVID-19 status, age in years and sex were almost always included in the sample metadata. HLA class I and class II types, where available, came from metadata supplied by the sample provider rather than from assay-based typing. Paper-wide results and their limitations: The amount of clinical and demographic metadata varied by source and participant and was provided uncurated.

At one collaborating source in Seattle, patients were enrolled during active infection and were followed longitudinally through the course of disease. Collaborating institutions collected whole blood in K2EDTA tubes following their own protocols. For TCRbeta analysis, collaborator samples were shipped as frozen whole blood, as isolated PBMCs, or as DNA extracted from either sample type. Trimming costs V 3 bases and J 2 bases, and their ends lie 12 bases apart. In the germline V gene, CDR1 corresponds to SGHDT and CDR2 to YYEEEE. The CDR3, from cysteine to phenylalanine, totals 14 residues. Solely the CDR3 DNA is kept, with 42 bases framed from the first base. TCRbeta CDR3 regions were amplified from genomic DNA using the immunoSEQ Assay, a bias-controlled multiplex PCR. The authors' analysis ran thus. Nucleated cell counts per sample were estimated from amplification of reference gene primers within the assay. To quantify the absolute abundance of each unique TCRbeta CDR3 rearrangement, sequence reads were collapsed and filtered. For each sample, productive Simpson clonality was calculated as the square root of Simpson's diversity index across productive rearrangements. The immuneACCESS repertoire file appears here via TCRdb, limited to in-frame rearrangements. These files lack a portion of the clones; in checked studies, under half of the deficit traces to unresolved V genes, and the cause of the others is not known. From that table come the V and J calls and clone size; the DNA was used to work out D and trimming. The sample table contains 300,000 to 350,000 clones; only one count was recorded for over 75% of them. The top ten constitute nearly 7% of the sample.

Note on this clone: The antigen it recognizes is unknown. Base qualities are not recorded, but no much larger clone differs from it by a single base.

The sample consisted of peripheral blood. The source is a woman under 40 with COVID-19, enrolled during active disease. The chain employs TRBV5-6 and TRBJ2-7, with no D gene named confidently. The base sequence is TGTGCCAGCAGCTACCCGACAAGCACCTACGAGCAGTACTTC. This sequence encodes CASSYPTSTYEQYF.